Listed here are 30 T cell receptor beta chains from one sample, sequenced in a study of T-cell memory formation after mild COVID-19 (dated by TCRdb to about 2021). The protocol used for the library was 5' RACE. Sequenced using an Illumina NovaSeq 6000. The public reads were run again by TCRdb, first through fastp at Q25 and then through MiXCR, and only productive beta chains were kept. Identical CDR3 proteins give one entry, which carries the most common genes and DNA. Counted in this sample were fewer than 600,000 distinct CDR3 sequences; roughly 21% of them appeared once. Clones ranked in the top ten supply under 8.5% of the sample. Sequencing was done on a sample of PBMCs or a T cell subset sorted from them (not recorded which). The receptor set was obtained from an adult woman who had mild COVID-19 (a few samples of this study predate the infection). The sample titles of this study are shuffled in the database, so cell type and time point are left out; the donor was told from shared clones.

The rearrangement links TRBV20-1 to TRBJ1-1; 8 bases match TRBD1. Germline V gene sequence: CDR1 DFQATT, CDR2 SNEGSKA (reference sequence). Unmatched junction bases numbered 8, after V lost 2 bases and J lost 0 bases. The CDR3 loop spans 16 amino acids. The DNA of the CDR3 is TGCAGTGCTAGATCTCACAGGGGGTATATGAACACTGAAGCTTTCTTT. Its protein is CSARSHRGYMNTEAFF.

This clonotype was detected only a few times. The rearrangement uses TRBV6-1 and TRBJ2-5; D is perhaps TRBD1 (6 bases). V dropped 4 bases and J dropped 0 bases, with 12 bases sitting between them. The CDR3 spans 15 residues. The V gene's germline CDR1 is MNHNS and CDR2 SASEGT. The CDR3 spells CASSGWTAYQETQYF. CDR3 nucleotides: TGTGCCAGCAGTGGCTGGACAGCGTACCAAGAGACCCAGTACTTC.

This clonotype was detected a few times. V is TRBV6-6 and J is TRBJ1-6; 8 bases are a match to TRBD1. Looked up from germline, CDR1 is MNHNY and CDR2 is SVGAGI (reference sequence). The junction had 10 bases not matched to a gene; V was cut back by 5 bases and J by 7 bases. The CDR3 has 16 amino acids. The chain's CDR3 is CASSPFDRGLNSPLHF. The CDR3 nucleotides are TGTGCCAGCAGTCCCTTCGACAGGGGTTTAAATTCACCCCTCCACTTT.

This clonotype was seen a single time. The genes are TRBV28 and TRBJ1-1; 8 bases line up with TRBD1. Per germline, CDR1 MDHEN and CDR2 SYDVKM. The CDR3 consists of 15 residues. The ends lost 4 bases at V and 1 base at J; junction bases unmatched: 5. CDR3 region: CASSSHTGGNTEAFF. DNA for the CDR3: TGTGCCAGCAGTTCCCATACAGGGGGGAACACTGAAGCTTTCTTT.

This clonotype was recorded a few times. This chain joins TRBV5-1 and TRBJ2-1, with D perhaps TRBD2 (7 bases). The CDR3 loop spans 16 amino acids. The V gene lost 4 bases and the J gene lost 0 bases, with 14 bases spanning the gap. The germline gives CDR1 SGHRS, CDR2 YFSETQ. The CDR3 DNA sequence: TGCGCCAGCAGCCACCAGGGAGGGGGCTCCTACAATGAGCAGTTCTTC. Translation gives CASSHQGGGSYNEQFF.

At least ten counts were recorded for this clonotype. V is TRBV20-1 and J is TRBJ1-2; D remains ambiguous. CDR1 DFQATT and CDR2 SNEGSKA come from the germline V gene (reference sequence). The CDR3 covers 17 residues. V was clipped by 0 bases and J by 3 bases, with 20 bases between them. The CDR3 nucleotides are TGCAGTGCTAGAGATCCCTGGGGAACCCCCGGTGACTATGGCTACACCTTC. This gives the protein CSARDPWGTPGDYGYTF.

This clonotype showed up just a few times. This chain joins TRBV6-1 and TRBJ2-3; perhaps D is TRBD1 or TRBD2 (5 bases each). CDR3 length: 16 residues. With 0 bases removed from V and 5 bases from J, the gap between germline ends came to 15 bases. Germline CDR1 is MNHNS and CDR2 is SASEGT. The chain's CDR3 is CASSEALAMRGDTQYF. The CDR3 coding sequence is TGTGCCAGCAGTGAAGCACTTGCAATGAGGGGAGATACGCAGTATTTT.

This clonotype was counted only a few times. V and J are TRBV30 and TRBJ2-3, with D possibly being TRBD2 (7 bases). The ends were cut back, 2 bases at V and 3 bases at J, with 21 bases in the middle. This CDR3 comprises 17 residues. CDR1 and CDR2 (germline): GTSNPN, SVGIG (reference sequence). CDR3 coding DNA: TGTGCCTGGAGTTCTGGGGGGGGCGCCTTAAGAACAGATACGCAGTATTTT. Translation: CAWSSGGGALRTDTQYF.

This clonotype was counted between two and nine times. Written as DNA, the CDR3 is TGCGCCAGCAGCCTTGGTGGAATGGGGACCCAGTACTTC. This gives the protein CASSLGGMGTQYF. This rearrangement joins TRBV5-1 to TRBJ2-5, with unresolved D. V dropped 4 bases and J dropped 7 bases, with 14 bases sitting between them. Germline assignment: CDR1 SGHRS and CDR2 YFSETQ. The CDR3 consists of 13 residues.

The V call is TRBV20-1, the J call TRBJ1-2; D remains ambiguous. V lost 5 bases to trimming and J lost 8 bases, with 9 bases between them. This CDR3 contains 10 residues. Germline values: CDR1 DFQATT, CDR2 SNEGSKA (reference sequence). The CDR3, as DNA: TGCAGTGCTGGTTTGGGGGGCTACACCTTC. Translation gives CSAGLGGYTF.

This clonotype showed up many times. This rearrangement joins TRBV4-3 to TRBJ2-5; D ambiguous. There are 14 residues in the CDR3. Germline V gene data show CDR1 as LGHNA and CDR2 as YSLEER. V lost 0 bases and J lost 2, with 7 bases in between. The CDR3 DNA reads TGCGCCAGCAGCCAAGATCTGCTACAAGAGACCCAGTACTTC. Amino acid sequence: CASSQDLLQETQYF.

The chain links TRBV29-1 to TRBJ2-5; no clear D. V dropped 4 bases and J dropped 1 base, with 7 bases sitting between them. The CDR3 has 12 residues. Germline CDR1 reads SQVTM; CDR2 reads ANQGSEA. CDR3 coding DNA: TGCAGCGTTGTGTCCAGCCAAGAGACCCAGTACTTC. The encoded protein is CSVVSSQETQYF.

This chain joins TRBV7-6 and TRBJ2-6; D gene unclear. Per the germline V gene, CDR1 is SGHVS and CDR2 is FNYEAQ. The CDR3 extends over 14 amino acids. V was clipped by 7 bases and J by 0 bases, with 7 bases between them. In DNA form, the CDR3 reads TGTGCCAGCACTGCCATCTCTGGGGCCAACGTCCTGACTTTC. Encoded protein: CASTAISGANVLTF.

The chain joins TRBV5-1 to TRBJ1-1, with 7 bases lining up with TRBD1. The CDR3 has 14 residues. Germline-derived CDR1 and CDR2 are SGHRS and YFSETQ. Germline trimming cut 3 bases from V and 3 bases from J; bases unmatched to any gene: 5. Here the CDR3 DNA reads TGCGCCAGCAGCTCGCGAGGACAGGACACTGAAGCTTTCTTT. Translated, it gives CASSSRGQDTEAFF. The complete variable domain, with remaining parts taken from reference TRBV5-1 and TRBJ1-1, reads KAGVTQTPRYLIKTRGQQVTLSCSPISGHRSVSWYQQTPGQGLQFLFEYFSETQRNKGNFPGRFSGRQFSNSRSEMNVSTLELGDSALYLCASSSRGQDTEAFFGQGTRLTVV.

The gene calls are TRBV7-9 and TRBJ2-7; TRBD2 might be the D (6 bases). Germline V gene data show CDR1 as SEHNR and CDR2 as FQNEAQ (reference sequence). The CDR3 sequence is 15 residues long. Trimming stripped 3 bases from V and 3 bases from J, with 15 bases between. CDR3 coding DNA: TGTGCCAGCAGCTTCGCCCGCGGGGACCACTACGAGCAGTACTTC. It specifies CASSFARGDHYEQYF.

The chain joins TRBV30 to TRBJ1-4, with a weak D call TRBD1 (5 bases). Deletions cut 1 base from V and 0 bases from J, with 15 bases between. This CDR3 spans 17 amino acids. Germline CDR1 and CDR2: GTSNPN and SVGIG (reference sequence). This chain's CDR3 is CAWSAPDIFATNEKLFF. CDR3 DNA: TGTGCCTGGAGTGCCCCGGACATTTTTGCAACTAATGAAAAACTGTTTTTT.

This clonotype showed up just a few times. The chain links TRBV24-1 to TRBJ2-3; no definite D call. V lost 6 bases and J lost 0, with 6 bases in between. This CDR3 has 13 amino acids. Germline assignment: CDR1 KGHDR and CDR2 SFDVKD. This chain's CDR3 is CATSRGSTDTQYF. The CDR3 nucleotides are TGTGCCACCAGTCGTGGGAGCACAGATACGCAGTATTTT.

This clonotype was counted many times. The J gene is TRBJ2-5, the V gene TRBV12-3 or TRBV12-4; TRBD1 is a possible D gene (6 bases). This CDR3 is built from 14 residues. Trimming took off 6 bases at V and 2 bases at J, with 13 bases between the two ends. For the CDR3, the DNA is TGTGCCAGCAGCCGGGACACCATTCAAGAGACCCAGTACTTC. It is translated as CASSRDTIQETQYF.

This clonotype was seen at least ten times. The rearrangement links TRBV20-1 to TRBJ2-1, with 9 bases matching TRBD2. The CDR3 consists of 17 residues. Germline V gives CDR1 DFQATT, CDR2 SNEGSKA (reference sequence). With V trimmed by 3 bases and J by 0 bases, 9 bases remained unmatched. In DNA, the CDR3 is TGCAGTGCTAGGACTAGCGGAATCATAACCTCCTACAATGAGCAGTTCTTC. It specifies CSARTSGIITSYNEQFF.

This clonotype was picked up many times. V is TRBV6-6 and J is TRBJ2-1; D gene uncertain. The length of the CDR3 is 14 residues. Trimming removed 4 bases at V and 4 bases at J, with 11 bases between. Germline loops: CDR1 MNHNY, CDR2 SVGAGI (reference sequence). The CDR3 reads CASSSEMRYNEQFF. The CDR3 bases are TGTGCCAGCAGTTCCGAGATGCGGTACAATGAGCAGTTCTTC.

The V and J genes are TRBV10-3 and TRBJ2-1, with 13 bases fitting TRBD2. Germline CDR1 is ENHRY and CDR2 is SYGVKD. The trim removed 8 bases at V and 7 bases at J, leaving 8 bases unmatched. The CDR3 loop spans 15 amino acids. The CDR3 DNA reads TGTGCCATCGGACTAGCGGGAGATAGGGGGAATGAGCAGTTCTTC. It codes for CAIGLAGDRGNEQFF.

This chain links TRBV20-1 with TRBJ2-3; D possibly corresponds to TRBD1 (6 bases). Germline loops: CDR1 DFQATT, CDR2 SNEGSKA (reference sequence). Trimming took 7 bases from V and 3 from J, leaving 11 bases between them. The CDR3 runs 12 residues. This CDR3 is CSDADRTDTQYF. The DNA for the CDR3 is TGCAGTGACGCGGACAGAACAGATACGCAGTATTTT.

This clonotype has a handful of counts. V usage is TRBV18 and J usage is TRBJ1-4, with a possible D match to TRBD1 (6 bases). The CDR3 totals 15 residues. Germline V CDR1 and CDR2: KGHSH, LQKENI. The V end lost 3 bases, the J end lost 7 bases, and 15 bases lay between the germline ends. The CDR3 nucleotides read TGTGCCAGCTCACCTGGCACAGGGCTCAGTGAAAAACTGTTTTTT. Translation gives CASSPGTGLSEKLFF. Based on the CDR3 plus reference TRBV18 and TRBJ1-4, the full variable domain is NAGVMQNPRHLVRRRGQEARLRCSPMKGHSHVYWYRQLPEEGLKFMVYLQKENIIDESGMPKERFSAEFPKEGPSILRIQQVVRGDSAAYFCASSPGTGLSEKLFFGSGTQLSVL.

The CDR3 is CAWSVRLAVDNEQFF. CDR3 nucleotides: TGTGCCTGGAGTGTACGACTAGCGGTCGACAATGAGCAGTTCTTC. V usage is TRBV30 and J usage is TRBJ2-1; TRBD2 matches 9 bases. The CDR3 has 15 amino acids. CDR1 and CDR2 (germline): GTSNPN, SVGIG (reference sequence). Losses at the gene ends were 0 bases for V and 5 bases for J; bases not matched to a gene: 5.

This chain joins TRBV5-6 and TRBJ2-7, with D tentatively TRBD2 (6 bases). The CDR3 runs to 14 residues. Trimming took off 4 bases at V and 0 bases at J, with 11 bases between the two ends. CDR1 and CDR2 (germline): SGHDT, YYEEEE. The chain's CDR3 is CASSPFGSSYEQYF. The CDR3 coding sequence is TGTGCCAGCAGCCCATTCGGGAGCTCCTACGAGCAGTACTTC.

The V call is TRBV12-3 or TRBV12-4, the J call TRBJ2-2; D gene ambiguous. With 6 bases removed from V and 3 bases from J, the gap between germline ends came to 11 bases. The CDR3 has 14 amino acids. As DNA, the CDR3 is TGTGCCAGCAGCCGGTGGTCAGACACCGGGGAGCTGTTTTTT. Amino acid sequence: CASSRWSDTGELFF.

This rearrangement joins TRBV30 to TRBJ1-3; no clear D gene. There are 12 residues in the CDR3. CDR1 and CDR2 (germline): GTSNPN, SVGIG (reference sequence). V lost 4 bases, J lost 0 bases, and 4 bases lay in between. The CDR3 DNA is TGTGCCTGGAAAGGCTCTGGAAACACCATATATTTT. Residues: CAWKGSGNTIYF.

The V gene is TRBV7-7, the J gene TRBJ2-5; 9 positions agree with TRBD2. The CDR3 contains 15 residues. CDR1 and CDR2 from the germline V gene are SSHAT and FNYEAQ (reference sequence). V gave up 3 bases and J gave up 7 bases; unmatched junction bases: 9. Here the CDR3 reads CASSFSSGDLGTQYF. CDR3 DNA: TGTGCCAGCAGCTTTTCTAGCGGGGATTTGGGGACCCAGTACTTC. Based on the CDR3 plus reference TRBV7-7 and TRBJ2-5, the full variable domain is GAGVSQSPRYKVTKRGQDVTLRCDPISSHATLYWYQQALGQGPEFLTYFNYEAQPDKSGLPSDRFSAERPEGSISTLTIQRTEQRDSAMYRCASSFSSGDLGTQYFGPGTRLLVL.

V usage is TRBV29-1 and J usage is TRBJ1-1; a possible D gene is TRBD1 (5 bases). CDR3 length equals 10 residues. V lost 8 bases and J lost 3, with 7 bases in between. Germline CDR1 and CDR2: SQVTM and ANQGSEA. CDR3 loop: CSWGDTEAFF. The DNA of the CDR3 is TGCAGCTGGGGGGACACTGAAGCTTTCTTT. Complete variable domain (other parts from reference TRBV29-1 and TRBJ1-1): SAVISQKPSRDICQRGTSLTIQCQVDSQVTMMFWYRQQPGQSLTLIATANQGSEATYESGFVIDKFPISRPNLTFSTLTVSNMSPEDSSIYLCSWGDTEAFFGQGTRLTVV.

The chain carries TRBV7-6 and TRBJ2-3; the match to TRBD2 covers 7 bases. Per germline, CDR1 SGHVS and CDR2 FNYEAQ. Trimming cost V 2 bases and J 0 bases; bases outside gene matches: 2. This CDR3 has 15 amino acids. The CDR3: CASSLMRGSTDTQYF. The CDR3 DNA follows: TGTGCCAGCAGCTTAATGCGGGGGAGCACAGATACGCAGTATTTT. The whole variable domain, remainder taken from reference TRBV7-6 and TRBJ2-3, is GAGVSQSPRYKVTKRGQDVALRCDPISGHVSLYWYRQALGQGPEFLTYFNYEAQQDKSGLPNDRFSAERPEGSISTLTIQRTEQRDSAMYRCASSLMRGSTDTQYFGPGTRLTVL.